This passage covers 26 T cell receptor beta chains from one sample sequenced in a study of blood T cells in healthy people across ages. A J-beta primer mix and a sample-barcoded 5' primer were used in a second PCR of roughly 7 to 12 cycles. TCRdb reprocessed the 5' RACE reads via MiXCR and lists one record per CDR3 protein. The sample lists hundreds of thousands of distinct CDR3 sequences; 40% to 45% were seen once. Sequenced sample: blood. These receptors all come from an elderly man in good health.

This clonotype has only a few counts. This chain joins TRBV12-3 or TRBV12-4 and TRBJ2-5, with 14 bases that match TRBD2. The CDR3 consists of 16 residues. The V and J ends lost 7 bases and 5 bases, in that order; junction bases with no gene match: 9. CDR3 DNA sequence: TGTGCCAGCAACCGACTAGCGGGAGGGACCCGCGAGACCCAGTACTTC. This codes for CASNRLAGGTRETQYF.

The rearrangement links TRBV20-1 to TRBJ2-3; D is uncertain. With 0 bases removed from V and 0 bases from J, the gap between germline ends came to 10 bases. Germline-derived CDR1 and CDR2 are DFQATT and SNEGSKA (reference sequence). The CDR3 sequence is 15 residues long. The CDR3 nucleotides are TGCAGTGCTAGAGATCAAACCCGCAGCACAGATACGCAGTATTTT. It is translated as CSARDQTRSTDTQYF.

This clonotype was counted at least ten times. J is TRBJ2-2 and V is TRBV6-4; D not certain. The CDR3 extends over 14 amino acids. Trimming stripped 6 bases from V and 0 bases from J, with 8 bases between. Germline CDR1 and CDR2: MRHNA and SNTAGT. The CDR3 loop is CASSDSTNTGELFF. The CDR3 bases are TGTGCCAGCAGCGATAGCACGAACACCGGGGAGCTGTTTTTT.

This chain joins TRBV6-2 or TRBV6-3 and TRBJ2-3; D call uncertain. V lost 0 bases and J lost 3, with 16 bases in between. The CDR3 is 17 residues long. The germline V gene encodes CDR1 MNHEY and CDR2 SVGEGT. The CDR3 sequence is CASSYSAGPSRTDTQYF. The DNA for the CDR3 is TGTGCCAGCAGTTACTCGGCAGGACCGAGCAGGACAGATACGCAGTATTTT.

This chain uses TRBV20-1 with TRBJ2-7; D unclear. Trimming took off 2 bases at V and 3 bases at J, with 17 bases between the two ends. The CDR3 contains 15 residues. The germline gives CDR1 DFQATT, CDR2 SNEGSKA (reference sequence). The CDR3 reads CSARPFDGTYYEQYF. The CDR3, as DNA: TGCAGTGCTAGACCGTTTGACGGTACTTACTACGAGCAGTACTTC.

The chain links TRBV3-1 to TRBJ1-4; D gene unclear. With 3 bases removed from V and 2 bases from J, the gap between germline ends came to 7 bases. CDR1 is LGHDT and CDR2 is YNNKEL in the germline V gene (reference sequence). This CDR3 spans 14 amino acids. This CDR3 reads CASSQGGTNEKLFF. For the CDR3, the DNA is TGTGCCAGCAGCCAGGGAGGGACTAATGAAAAACTGTTTTTT.

The V and J genes are TRBV27 and TRBJ2-1; D is unclear. The V gene's germline CDR1 is MNHEY and CDR2 SMNVEV (reference sequence). V dropped 4 bases and J dropped 8 bases, with 21 bases sitting between them. This CDR3 has 16 amino acids. As DNA, the CDR3 is TGTGCCAGCAGTTCCCCTCTTGCAAACCGCCCCCATGAGCAGTTCTTC. Protein: CASSSPLANRPHEQFF.

Ten or more counts support this clonotype. The rearrangement joins TRBV4-1 to TRBJ2-5; the D gene is possibly TRBD2 (5 bases). This CDR3 comprises 16 residues. V was trimmed by 2 bases and J by 11 bases, leaving 24 bases between them. The germline V gene encodes CDR1 MGHRA and CDR2 YSYEKL. The CDR3 spells CASSQSGERGLWEQYF. DNA of the CDR3: TGCGCCAGCAGCCAAAGTGGGGAGCGAGGTCTGTGGGAGCAGTACTTC.

V and J are TRBV24-1 and TRBJ2-2; D not resolved. Germline V gene data show CDR1 as KGHDR and CDR2 as SFDVKD. CDR3 length equals 14 residues. Deletions cut 3 bases from V and 7 bases from J, with 11 bases between. The CDR3 DNA is TGTGCCACCAGTGATCATCAGAACGGCGGGGAGCTGTTTTTT. Translated, it gives CATSDHQNGGELFF.

Only a few counts were recorded for this clonotype. The chain is built from TRBV5-8 and TRBJ1-2; a possible D gene is TRBD1 (5 bases). Trimming removed 4 bases from V and 0 bases from J, with 22 bases in between. The CDR3 contains 18 residues. Germline assignment: CDR1 SGHTS and CDR2 YDEGEE. CDR3 nucleotides: TGTGCCAGCAGCCTTATTTTGGGCGACAGCCCACCTAACTATGGCTACACCTTC. Encoded protein: CASSLILGDSPPNYGYTF.

Note on this clonotype: A junction end diverges from the germline sequence, so it may reflect a read error. CDR3 bases: TGTGCTAGCAGTTACTCTTGGGGGACCGGGACCTGCAATGAGCAGTTCTTC. This translates into CASSYSWGTGTCNEQFF. The chain carries TRBV6-2 or TRBV6-3 and TRBJ2-1, with D possibly being TRBD1 or TRBD2 (5 bases each). The CDR3 covers 17 residues. Germline V gene data show CDR1 as MNHEY and CDR2 as SVGEGT.

This clonotype occurred many times. The chain couples TRBV29-1 to TRBJ1-5, with D maybe TRBD1 (6 bases). The germline gives CDR1 SQVTM, CDR2 ANQGSEA. The germline V and J ends were trimmed by 7 bases and 1 base, with 17 bases remaining between them. The CDR3 has 15 residues. Written as DNA, the CDR3 is TGCAGCGCCTCAACAGGGCCGGCGAGCAATCAGCCCCAGCATTTT. This encodes CSASTGPASNQPQHF.

A remark on this clonotype: Possible read error: a much larger clone is one base away. This rearrangement joins TRBV6-6 to TRBJ2-7; D is perhaps TRBD1 or TRBD2 (6 bases each). The germline V and J ends were trimmed by 6 bases and 3 bases, with 18 bases remaining between them. The germline V gene encodes CDR1 MNHNY and CDR2 SVGAGI (reference sequence). The CDR3 length is 15 residues. In DNA form, the CDR3 reads TGTGCCAGCAGCCATAAGAGGGGGGACAACTACGAGCAGTACTTC. Translation gives CASSHKRGDNYEQYF.

As regards this clonotype: The CDR3 does not close with the conserved phenylalanine or tryptophan, likely indicating a read error. V gene TRBV3-1 combines with J gene TRBJ2-6; D possibly corresponds to TRBD2 (6 bases). With 4 bases removed from V and 2 bases from J, the gap between germline ends came to 12 bases. This CDR3 is built from 16 residues. Germline CDR1 reads LGHDT; CDR2 reads YNNKEL (reference sequence). The CDR3: CASSLGGMAGANVLTS. In DNA form, the CDR3 reads TGTGCCAGCAGCCTGGGCGGGATGGCTGGGGCCAACGTCCTGACTTCC.

The chain employs TRBV20-1 and TRBJ1-2; no reliable D call. Germline V gene data show CDR1 as DFQATT and CDR2 as SNEGSKA (reference sequence). Trimming cost V 2 bases and J 3 bases, with 13 bases left between them. This CDR3 region has 14 residues. The CDR3 coding sequence is TGCAGTGCTAGACCCCAAGGGATTTACTATGGCTACACCTTC. Protein sequence: CSARPQGIYYGYTF.

This clonotype was detected only a few times. The rearrangement uses TRBV7-9 and TRBJ2-1; D is perhaps TRBD1 (6 bases). Germline CDR1 is SEHNR and CDR2 is FQNEAQ (reference sequence). CDR3 size: 14 residues. Trimming stripped 7 bases from V and 7 bases from J, with 17 bases between. This CDR3 reads CASTFTGTLNEQFF. In DNA form, the CDR3 reads TGTGCCAGCACTTTTACCGGGACACTGAATGAGCAGTTCTTC. The full variable domain, rest sourced from reference TRBV7-9 and TRBJ2-1, is DTGVSQNPRHKITKRGQNVTFRCDPISEHNRLYWYRQTLGQGPEFLTYFQNEAQLEKSRLLSDRFSAERPKGSFSTLEIQRTEQGDSAMYLCASTFTGTLNEQFFGPGTRLTVL.

The chain links TRBV20-1 to TRBJ1-2, with TRBD1 as a possible D gene (5 bases). This CDR3 spans 13 amino acids. Germline V gene data show CDR1 as DFQATT and CDR2 as SNEGSKA (reference sequence). V dropped 7 bases and J dropped 7 bases, with 19 bases sitting between them. The CDR3 coding sequence is TGCAGTGTGACGATGCTGGGGCAGGGTGGCTACACCTTC. It encodes CSVTMLGQGGYTF.

The J gene is TRBJ2-5, the V gene TRBV25-1, with 8 bases fitting TRBD1. Germline CDR1 and CDR2: MGHDK and SYGVNS. V shed 10 bases and J 5 bases; nucleotides not matched to a gene: 9. This CDR3 has 13 residues. Here the CDR3 DNA reads TGTGCCACCGTTCGGACAGGGATCGAGACCCAGTACTTC. Protein sequence: CATVRTGIETQYF.

In DNA form, the CDR3 reads TGCGCCAGCAGCCAAGAAGCAGGGACGGGGGCCAACGTCCTGACTTTC. This translates into CASSQEAGTGANVLTF. The chain is built from TRBV4-3 and TRBJ2-6; D is perhaps TRBD1 or TRBD2 (5 bases each). The CDR3 runs to 16 residues. Germline CDR1 reads LGHNA; CDR2 reads YSLEER. Deletions cut 0 bases from V and 4 bases from J, with 10 bases between.

The CDR3 loop is CASSLDHRIAGGTDTQYF. The CDR3 region has the DNA TGTGCCAGCAGCTTAGATCATAGAATAGCGGGGGGCACAGATACGCAGTATTTT. The chain joins TRBV11-2 to TRBJ2-3; TRBD2 agrees at 9 bases. The germline CDR1 and CDR2 sequences are SGHAT and FQNNGV. V lost 0 bases and J lost 1; bases outside the gene matches: 8. This CDR3 spans 18 amino acids.

This chain joins TRBV29-1 and TRBJ1-1; D unclear. Germline CDR1 reads SQVTM; CDR2 reads ANQGSEA. This CDR3 has 12 residues. Trimming left V 5 bases short and J 1 base short, with 8 bases between. The CDR3 loop reads CSVTDPNTEAFF. In DNA form, the CDR3 reads TGCAGCGTTACGGACCCGAACACTGAAGCTTTCTTT. Using reference TRBV29-1 and TRBJ1-1 for the parts outside the CDR3, the full variable domain is SAVISQKPSRDICQRGTSLTIQCQVDSQVTMMFWYRQQPGQSLTLIATANQGSEATYESGFVIDKFPISRPNLTFSTLTVSNMSPEDSSIYLCSVTDPNTEAFFGQGTRLTVV.

The V gene is TRBV5-4, the J gene TRBJ2-3, with D possibly called TRBD1 or TRBD2 (5 bases each). The ends were cut back, 3 bases at V and 2 bases at J, with 10 bases in the middle. The CDR3 runs to 14 residues. The germline gives CDR1 SGHNT, CDR2 YYREEE (reference sequence). The CDR3 DNA follows: TGTGCCAGCAGCTCAAGGGACCTCACAGATACGCAGTATTTT. As protein: CASSSRDLTDTQYF.

This chain links TRBV11-3 with TRBJ2-1; D is perhaps TRBD1 (5 bases). In germline, CDR1 is SGHNT, CDR2 YENEEA. Trimming shortened V by 7 bases and J by 5 bases, and 15 bases separated the two germline ends. CDR3 length equals 14 residues. The CDR3: CASTLAAGNNEQFF. The CDR3 bases are TGTGCCAGCACCCTCGCGGCAGGGAACAATGAGCAGTTCTTC. Looking up the rest from reference TRBV11-3 and TRBJ2-1 gives the full variable domain: EAGVVQSPRYKIIEKKQPVAFWCNPISGHNTLYWYLQNLGQGPELLIRYENEEAVDDSQLPKDRFSAERLKGVDSTLKIQPAELGDSAVYLCASTLAAGNNEQFFGPGTRLTVL.

In this sample, this clonotype turned up a few times. This rearrangement joins TRBV11-1 to TRBJ2-1; TRBD2 might be the D (5 bases). This CDR3 has 16 residues. V was cut by 5 bases and J by 1 base, with 15 bases left in between. Germline V lookup: CDR1 SGHAT, CDR2 FQDESV (reference sequence). For the CDR3, the DNA is TGTGCCAGCAGCCCAAGTGGAGGTGGGTCCTACAATGAGCAGTTCTTC. It is translated as CASSPSGGGSYNEQFF.

V usage is TRBV12-3 or TRBV12-4 and J usage is TRBJ2-3, with 10 bases identical to TRBD1. CDR3 length: 14 amino acids. The trim removed 8 bases at V and 6 bases at J, leaving 8 bases unmatched. CDR3 sequence: CASRVGQGIDTQYF. The CDR3 nucleotides read TGTGCCAGCCGGGTGGGACAGGGGATTGATACGCAGTATTTT.

This clonotype was seen more than once but under ten times. V is TRBV7-9 and J is TRBJ2-7; D tentatively reads TRBD1 or TRBD2 (7 bases each). Germline-derived CDR1 and CDR2 are SEHNR and FQNEAQ (reference sequence). The V gene lost 5 bases and the J gene lost 0 bases, with 14 bases spanning the gap. The CDR3 loop spans 15 amino acids. Here the CDR3 DNA reads TGTGCCAGCAGCACGAGCGGGGACAGCTCCTACGAGCAGTACTTC. It codes for CASSTSGDSSYEQYF.